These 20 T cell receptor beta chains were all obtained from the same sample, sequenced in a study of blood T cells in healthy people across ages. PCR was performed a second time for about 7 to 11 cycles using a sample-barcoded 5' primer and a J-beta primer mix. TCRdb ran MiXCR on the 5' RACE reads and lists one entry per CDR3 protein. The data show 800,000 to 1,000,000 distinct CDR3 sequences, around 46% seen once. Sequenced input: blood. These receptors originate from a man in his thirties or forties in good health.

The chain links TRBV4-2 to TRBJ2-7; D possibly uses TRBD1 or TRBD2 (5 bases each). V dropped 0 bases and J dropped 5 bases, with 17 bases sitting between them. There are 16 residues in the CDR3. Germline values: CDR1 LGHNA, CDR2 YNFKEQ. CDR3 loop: CASSQDAGTGPNEQYF. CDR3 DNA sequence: TGTGCCAGCAGCCAAGACGCAGGTACGGGGCCCAACGAGCAGTACTTC.

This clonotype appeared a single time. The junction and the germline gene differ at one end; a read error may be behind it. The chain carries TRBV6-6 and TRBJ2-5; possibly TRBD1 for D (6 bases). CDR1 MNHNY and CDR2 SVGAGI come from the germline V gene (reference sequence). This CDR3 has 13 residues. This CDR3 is CTSLVRDKETQYF. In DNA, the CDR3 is TGTACCAGCCTCGTGAGGGACAAAGAGACCCAGTACTTC.

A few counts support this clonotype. The CDR3 DNA reads TGTGCCAGCAGTTACATCGCTAGCGGCCACAATGAGCAGTTCTTC. The encoded protein is CASSYIASGHNEQFF. This rearrangement joins TRBV6-5 to TRBJ2-1; 7 nucleotides line up with TRBD2. Germline V gene sequence: CDR1 MNHEY, CDR2 SVGAGI. The CDR3 contains 15 residues. Unmatched junction bases numbered 6, after V lost 2 bases and J lost 5 bases.

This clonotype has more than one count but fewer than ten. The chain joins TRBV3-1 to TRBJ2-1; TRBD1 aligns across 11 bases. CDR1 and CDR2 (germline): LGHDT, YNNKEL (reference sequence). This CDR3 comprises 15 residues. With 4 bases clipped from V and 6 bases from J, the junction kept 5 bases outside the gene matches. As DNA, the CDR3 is TGTGCCAGCAGCCCGGACAGGGGGCAGACCAATGAGCAGTTCTTC. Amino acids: CASSPDRGQTNEQFF.

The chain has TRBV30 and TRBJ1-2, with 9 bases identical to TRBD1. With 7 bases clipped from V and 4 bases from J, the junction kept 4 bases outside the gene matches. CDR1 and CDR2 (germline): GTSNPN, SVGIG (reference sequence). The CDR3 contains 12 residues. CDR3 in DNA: TGTGCCTACAGGGGGCACGGCTATGGCTACACCTTC. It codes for CAYRGHGYGYTF.

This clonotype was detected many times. The CDR3 sequence: CSVRRGDKNIQYF. CDR3 sequence (DNA): TGCAGCGTCCGCAGGGGTGACAAAAACATTCAGTACTTC. The V gene is TRBV29-1, the J gene TRBJ2-4; D might be TRBD1 (6 bases). The V and J ends lost 6 bases and 3 bases respectively, with 12 bases between them. CDR1 and CDR2 (germline): SQVTM, ANQGSEA. This CDR3 has 13 amino acids.

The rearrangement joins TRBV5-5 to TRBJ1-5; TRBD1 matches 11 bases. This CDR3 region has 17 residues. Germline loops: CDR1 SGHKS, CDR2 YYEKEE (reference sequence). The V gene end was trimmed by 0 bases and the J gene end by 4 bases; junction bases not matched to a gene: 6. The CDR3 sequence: CASSLGTGGWDNQPQHF. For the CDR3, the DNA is TGTGCCAGCAGCTTGGGGACAGGGGGCTGGGATAATCAGCCCCAGCATTTT.

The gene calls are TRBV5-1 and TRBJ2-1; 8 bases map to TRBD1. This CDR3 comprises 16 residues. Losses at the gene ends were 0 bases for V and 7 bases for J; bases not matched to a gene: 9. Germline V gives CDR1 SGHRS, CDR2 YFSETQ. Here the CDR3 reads CASSLGRQGRGNEQFF. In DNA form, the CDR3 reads TGCGCCAGCAGCTTGGGTAGACAGGGGCGGGGAAATGAGCAGTTCTTC.

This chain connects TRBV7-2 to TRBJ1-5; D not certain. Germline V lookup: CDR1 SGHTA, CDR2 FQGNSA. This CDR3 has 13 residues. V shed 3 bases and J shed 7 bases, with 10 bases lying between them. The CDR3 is CASSFGPYQPQHF. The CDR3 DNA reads TGTGCCAGCAGCTTCGGACCGTACCAGCCCCAGCATTTT.

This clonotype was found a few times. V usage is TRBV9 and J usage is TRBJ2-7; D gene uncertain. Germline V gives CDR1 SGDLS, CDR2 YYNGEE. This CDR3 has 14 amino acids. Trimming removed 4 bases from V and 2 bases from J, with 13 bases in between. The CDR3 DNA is TGTGCCAGCAGCCCTGAGGAAAGACCCTACGAGCAGTACTTC. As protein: CASSPEERPYEQYF. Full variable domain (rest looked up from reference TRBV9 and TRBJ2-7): DSGVTQTPKHLITATGQRVTLRCSPRSGDLSVYWYQQSLDQGLQFLIQYYNGEERAKGNILERFSAQQFPDLHSELNLSSLELGDSALYFCASSPEERPYEQYFGPGTRLTVT.

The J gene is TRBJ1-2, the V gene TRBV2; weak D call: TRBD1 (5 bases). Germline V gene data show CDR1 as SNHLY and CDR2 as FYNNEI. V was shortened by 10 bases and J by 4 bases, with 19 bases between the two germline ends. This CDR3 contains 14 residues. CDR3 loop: CAIVAQATFYGYTF. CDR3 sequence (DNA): TGTGCCATCGTTGCACAGGCGACTTTCTATGGCTACACCTTC.

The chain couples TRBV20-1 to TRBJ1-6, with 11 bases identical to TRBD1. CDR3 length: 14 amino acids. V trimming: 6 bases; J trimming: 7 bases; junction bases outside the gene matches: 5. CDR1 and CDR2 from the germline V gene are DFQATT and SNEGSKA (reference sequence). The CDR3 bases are TGCAGTGCGGCCCGGGACAGGGGGAATTCACCCCTCCACTTT. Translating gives CSAARDRGNSPLHF.

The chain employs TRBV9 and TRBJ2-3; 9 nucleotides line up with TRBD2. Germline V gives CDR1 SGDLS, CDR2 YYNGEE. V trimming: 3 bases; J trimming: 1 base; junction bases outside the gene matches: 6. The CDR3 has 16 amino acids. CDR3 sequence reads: CASSGGGTSRTDTQYF. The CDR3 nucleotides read TGTGCCAGCAGCGGGGGTGGGACTAGCCGCACAGATACGCAGTATTTT.

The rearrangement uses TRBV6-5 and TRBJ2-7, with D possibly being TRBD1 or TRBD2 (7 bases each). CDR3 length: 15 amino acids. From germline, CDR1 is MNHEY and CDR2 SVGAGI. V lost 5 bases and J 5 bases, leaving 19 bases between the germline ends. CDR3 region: CASSPTSRGAHEQYF. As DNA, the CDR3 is TGTGCCAGCAGTCCGACTAGCAGGGGGGCCCACGAGCAGTACTTC.

The CDR3 spells CASSQANDGSYEQYF. In DNA form, the CDR3 reads TGCGCCAGCAGCCAAGCAAACGACGGGTCCTACGAGCAGTACTTC. The V call is TRBV4-1, the J call TRBJ2-7; D gene uncertain. In germline, CDR1 is MGHRA, CDR2 YSYEKL. This CDR3 is 15 amino acids long. The ends were cut back, 1 base at V and 1 base at J, with 11 bases in the middle.

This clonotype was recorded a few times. DNA for the CDR3: TGCGCCAGCAGCTGGGTGGGGGTAAGCTCCTACAATGAGCAGTTCTTC. It translates to CASSWVGVSSYNEQFF. V usage is TRBV5-1 and J usage is TRBJ2-1; D assignment may be TRBD1 or TRBD2 (5 bases each). CDR1 is SGHRS, CDR2 YFSETQ, per germline. The V and J ends lost 3 bases and 0 bases respectively, with 13 bases between them. This CDR3 has 16 amino acids.

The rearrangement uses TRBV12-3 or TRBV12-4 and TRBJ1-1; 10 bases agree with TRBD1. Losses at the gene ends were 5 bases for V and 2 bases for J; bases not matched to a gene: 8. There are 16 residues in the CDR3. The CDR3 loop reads CASSPLGQGGNTEAFF. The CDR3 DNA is TGTGCCAGCAGTCCCCTAGGACAGGGGGGAAACACTGAAGCTTTCTTT.

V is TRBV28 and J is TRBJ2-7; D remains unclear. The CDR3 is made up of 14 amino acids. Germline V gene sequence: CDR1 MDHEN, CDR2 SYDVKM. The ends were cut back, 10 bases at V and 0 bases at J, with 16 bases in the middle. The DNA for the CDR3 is TGTGCCACCTTCAAAACAGCCACCTCCTACGAGCAGTACTTC. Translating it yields CATFKTATSYEQYF. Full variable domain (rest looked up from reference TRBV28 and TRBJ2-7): DVKVTQSSRYLVKRTGEKVFLECVQDMDHENMFWYRQDPGLGLRLIYFSYDVKMKEKGDIPEGYSVSREKKERFSLILESASTNQTSMYLCATFKTATSYEQYFGPGTRLTVT.

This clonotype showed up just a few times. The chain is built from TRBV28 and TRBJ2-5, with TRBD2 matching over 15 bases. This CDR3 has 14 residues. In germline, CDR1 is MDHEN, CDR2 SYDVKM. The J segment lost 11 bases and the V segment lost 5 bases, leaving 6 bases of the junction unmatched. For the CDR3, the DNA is TGTGCCAGCAGTCCGGGACTAGCGGGGGGACGGCAGTACTTC. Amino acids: CASSPGLAGGRQYF.

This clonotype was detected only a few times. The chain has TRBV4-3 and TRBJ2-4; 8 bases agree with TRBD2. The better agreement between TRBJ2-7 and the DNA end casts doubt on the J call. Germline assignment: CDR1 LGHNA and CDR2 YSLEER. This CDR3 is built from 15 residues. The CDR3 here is CASSQDTGGLNEQYF. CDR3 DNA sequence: TGCGCCAGCAGCCAAGATACGGGAGGGTTGAACGAGCAGTACTTC.